What follows are 24 T cell receptor beta chains derived from one specimen sequenced in a study of CD8 T cells in Susac syndrome. Random hexamers served to reverse transcribe roughly 0.5 to 1 ug RNA. TCRdb redid the calling of the immunoSEQ multiplex PCR reads with MiXCR, one entry per CDR3 protein. In the table there are about 200,000 distinct CDR3 sequences, about 93% of which are singletons. Sequenced sample: CD8+ T cells from PBMCs. Receptor source: a human donor with multiple sclerosis.

The chain joins TRBV12-3 or TRBV12-4 to TRBJ1-1; D possibly corresponds to TRBD1 (5 bases). The CDR3 totals 11 residues. The germline V and J ends were trimmed by 3 bases and 11 bases, with 10 bases remaining between them. CDR3 region: CASSFSRAAFF. CDR3 nucleotides: TGTGCCAGCAGTTTCAGCAGGGCTGCTTTCTTT.

This chain uses TRBV11-2 with TRBJ2-5; TRBD2 matches at 11 bases. This CDR3 has 14 amino acids. The germline gives CDR1 SGHAT, CDR2 FQNNGV. J was trimmed by 2 bases and V by 9 bases; bases with no gene match: 5. The CDR3 DNA is TGTGCCAGTACAATAGCGGGGGGGCAAGAGACCCAGTACTTC. This encodes CASTIAGGQETQYF.

V gene TRBV9 combines with J gene TRBJ1-2; D possibly corresponds to TRBD1 (6 bases). Deletions cut 5 bases from V and 1 base from J, with 12 bases between. CDR1 SGDLS and CDR2 YYNGEE come from the germline V gene. The CDR3 covers 14 residues. CDR3 residues: CASRGGQLNYGYTF. CDR3 in DNA: TGTGCCAGCAGGGGTGGACAGCTTAACTATGGCTACACCTTC.

The chain employs TRBV29-1 and TRBJ1-5; D may be TRBD1 (5 bases). CDR3 length equals 13 residues. Trimming left V 6 bases short and J 3 bases short, with 12 bases between. The germline V gene encodes CDR1 SQVTM and CDR2 ANQGSEA. CDR3 in DNA: TGCAGCGTAGCCCCAGGGAACAATCAGCCCCAGCATTTT. It translates to CSVAPGNNQPQHF.

This clonotype was detected a few times. The J gene is TRBJ2-7, the V gene TRBV29-1; 9 bases line up with TRBD2. This CDR3 has 16 residues. V lost 3 bases to trimming and J lost 2 bases; unmatched junction nucleotides: 11. The germline gives CDR1 SQVTM, CDR2 ANQGSEA. CDR3 region: CSVELAGRFGAYEQYF. CDR3 DNA sequence: TGCAGCGTTGAGCTAGCGGGAAGGTTCGGGGCCTACGAGCAGTACTTC.

The CDR3 loop reads CASQALGRTDLSNQPQHF. CDR3 coding DNA: TGTGCCAGTCAAGCCCTAGGAAGGACAGACCTTAGCAATCAGCCCCAGCATTTT. The gene calls are TRBV19 and TRBJ1-5, with D tentatively TRBD1 (6 bases). The CDR3 is made up of 18 amino acids. The V gene's germline CDR1 is LNHDA and CDR2 SQIVND (reference sequence). V lost 8 bases, J lost 0 bases, and 23 bases lay in between. Looking up the rest from reference TRBV19 and TRBJ1-5 gives the full variable domain: DGGITQSPKYLFRKEGQNVTLSCEQNLNHDAMYWYRQDPGQGLRLIYYSQIVNDFQKGDIAEGYSVSREKKESFPLTVTSAQKNPTAFYLCASQALGRTDLSNQPQHFGDGTRLSIL.

This chain links TRBV20-1 with TRBJ2-5; no reliable D call. V shed 5 bases and J shed 9 bases, with 7 bases lying between them. Germline loops: CDR1 DFQATT, CDR2 SNEGSKA (reference sequence). The CDR3 loop spans 9 amino acids. The chain's CDR3 is CSAGLPQYF. For the CDR3, the DNA is TGCAGTGCTGGCCTACCCCAGTACTTC.

This clonotype was detected once. As DNA, the CDR3 is TGCAGTGCTAGAGCCGGGGGATCGACTAGCGGTGGCACAGATACGCAGTATTTT. Translation gives CSARAGGSTSGGTDTQYF. The V call is TRBV20-1, the J call TRBJ2-3, with 9 bases aligning to TRBD2. V shed 1 base, J shed 1 base, and the junction held 12 bases outside the gene matches. The CDR3 covers 18 residues. The germline V gene has CDR1 DFQATT and CDR2 SNEGSKA (reference sequence).

This sequence joins TRBV2 and TRBJ1-6, with 9 bases fitting TRBD1. CDR1 is SNHLY and CDR2 is FYNNEI in the germline V gene. J lost 0 bases, V lost 11 bases, and 8 bases had no gene match. The CDR3 has 16 amino acids. The CDR3 spells CAGTGQGSSYNSPLHF. The CDR3 DNA follows: TGTGCCGGCACAGGACAGGGGAGCTCCTATAATTCACCCCTCCACTTT. The variable domain in full, with the rest retrieved from reference TRBV2 and TRBJ1-6, is EPEVTQTPSHQVTQMGQEVILRCVPISNHLYFYWYRQILGQKVEFLVSFYNNEISEKSEIFDDQFSVERPDGSNFTLKIRSTKLEDSAMYFCAGTGQGSSYNSPLHFGNGTRLTVT.

J is TRBJ1-5 and V is TRBV3-1; D gene uncertain. This CDR3 contains 14 residues. Germline assignment: CDR1 LGHDT and CDR2 YNNKEL (reference sequence). The germline V and J ends were trimmed by 0 bases and 0 bases, with 3 bases remaining between them. The CDR3 DNA sequence: TGTGCCAGCAGCCAAGATCTTAGCAATCAGCCCCAGCATTTT. This sequence encodes CASSQDLSNQPQHF.

The chain joins TRBV9 to TRBJ2-5; perhaps TRBD2 as D (6 bases). This CDR3 comprises 14 residues. Trimming cost V 0 bases and J 4 bases, with 10 bases left between them. From germline, CDR1 is SGDLS and CDR2 YYNGEE. Here the CDR3 DNA reads TGTGCCAGCAGCGTAGAAGACGGGGGAGAGACCCAGTACTTC. Protein product: CASSVEDGGETQYF. Based on the CDR3 plus reference TRBV9 and TRBJ2-5, the full variable domain is DSGVTQTPKHLITATGQRVTLRCSPRSGDLSVYWYQQSLDQGLQFLIQYYNGEERAKGNILERFSAQQFPDLHSELNLSSLELGDSALYFCASSVEDGGETQYFGPGTRLLVL.

The CDR3 DNA reads as TGTGCCAGCGAGACGCTGGGGACCAACACAGATACGCAGTATTTT. Its translation is CASETLGTNTDTQYF. The V and J genes are TRBV6-1 and TRBJ2-3; D tentatively reads TRBD1 or TRBD2 (5 bases each). Looked up from germline, CDR1 is MNHNS and CDR2 is SASEGT. V shed 8 bases and J shed 2 bases, with 17 bases lying between them. The CDR3 length is 15 residues.

The CDR3 here is CASRPHTTYTDTQYF. CDR3 bases: TGTGCCAGCAGACCACATACGACTTACACAGATACGCAGTATTTT. The V call is TRBV7-9, the J call TRBJ2-3; D is uncertain. This CDR3 is 15 amino acids long. V lost 6 bases and J 2 bases, leaving 15 bases between the germline ends. CDR1 and CDR2 from the germline V gene are SEHNR and FQNEAQ (reference sequence).

The chain couples TRBV20-1 to TRBJ2-7; D is possibly TRBD1 (6 bases). The CDR3 has 15 residues. The V end was cut by 1 base, the J end by 5 bases, with 18 bases between. From germline, CDR1 is DFQATT and CDR2 SNEGSKA (reference sequence). The CDR3 coding sequence is TGCAGTGCTAGAGGTTGGGCAGGGGAATGGGACGAGCAGTACTTC. Its translation is CSARGWAGEWDEQYF.

The gene calls are TRBV7-3 and TRBJ2-5, with D possibly being TRBD1 or TRBD2 (5 bases each). Germline V gene lookup returns CDR1 SGHTA and CDR2 FQGTGA. Trimming stripped 5 bases from V and 1 base from J, with 14 bases between. CDR3 length: 15 residues. CDR3 residues: CASSQGTALQETQYF. The DNA of the CDR3 is TGTGCCAGCAGCCAAGGGACCGCTCTCCAAGAGACCCAGTACTTC.

The chain carries TRBV5-3 and TRBJ1-2; the match to TRBD1 covers 7 bases. TRBV5-3 is given ORF status, its function remaining uncertain. J gave up 6 bases and V 5 bases, and 7 bases lay outside the gene matches. The CDR3 consists of 13 residues. CDR3: CARSMRTGHGYTF. For the CDR3, the DNA is TGTGCCAGAAGTATGAGGACAGGACATGGCTACACCTTC.

This clonotype was recorded once. This sequence joins TRBV29-1 and TRBJ2-1, with D unclear. Germline assignment: CDR1 SQVTM and CDR2 ANQGSEA. The CDR3 spans 13 residues. V was trimmed by 7 bases and J by 1 base, leaving 11 bases between them. The chain's CDR3 is CSAPGNSYNEQFF. DNA of the CDR3: TGCAGCGCTCCCGGTAATTCCTACAATGAGCAGTTCTTC.

This sequence joins TRBV20-1 and TRBJ2-5; D is perhaps TRBD1 or TRBD2 (5 bases each). The CDR3 extends over 15 amino acids. Germline V lookup: CDR1 DFQATT, CDR2 SNEGSKA (reference sequence). V was pared by 0 bases and J by 2 bases, with 13 bases between. The CDR3 region is CSAREVQGPQETQYF. CDR3 nucleotide sequence: TGCAGTGCTAGAGAGGTGCAGGGACCTCAAGAGACCCAGTACTTC.

The rearrangement joins TRBV10-1 to TRBJ1-1; 8 nucleotides agree with TRBD1. This CDR3 has 13 amino acids. Trimming took 10 bases from V and 4 from J; bases not matched to a gene: 8. Germline V gene data show CDR1 as WNHNN and CDR2 as SYGVQD (reference sequence). The CDR3 DNA reads as TGCGCCACATCACAGGGGGGGATCACTGAAGCTTTCTTT. This encodes CATSQGGITEAFF.

Points on this clonotype: A junction boundary mismatches the germline segment, possibly from a read error. The chain recombines TRBV7-9 with TRBJ1-2, with D uncertain. The CDR3 length is 17 residues. Looked up from germline, CDR1 is SEHNR and CDR2 is FQNEAQ (reference sequence). The CDR3 DNA follows: TGTGCCAGCAGCTTAGGTGCAGTCAACAGATCTTCCTATAGCTACACCTTC. Amino acids: CASSLGAVNRSSYSYTF. The full variable domain, with the rest looked up from reference TRBV7-9 and TRBJ1-2, is DTGVSQNPRHKITKRGQNVTFRCDPISEHNRLYWYRQTLGQGPEFLTYFQNEAQLEKSRLLSDRFSAERPKGSFSTLEIQRTEQGDSAMYLCASSLGAVNRSSYSYTFGSGTRLTVV.

The chain carries TRBV14 and TRBJ1-1, with no clear D. Germline V gene lookup returns CDR1 SGHDN and CDR2 FVKESK. With 1 base removed from V and 10 bases from J, the gap between germline ends came to 10 bases. The CDR3 has 12 amino acids. The CDR3 DNA sequence: TGTGCCAGCAGCCAAGTTGGGTCTCTAGCTTTCTTT. It codes for CASSQVGSLAFF.

The chain is built from TRBV13 and TRBJ2-2, with TRBD2 identical over 9 bases. The CDR3 contains 17 residues. CDR1 and CDR2 (germline): PRHDT, FYEKMQ (reference sequence). The V and J ends lost 6 bases and 3 bases, in that order; junction bases with no gene match: 11. Written as DNA, the CDR3 is TGTGCCAGCAGAGAGGCGGGAGGGCGGCCTGACACCGGGGAGCTGTTTTTT. Translation gives CASREAGGRPDTGELFF.

CDR3 region: CASSWSSGSKNEQFF. DNA of the CDR3: TGTGCCAGCAGTTGGTCTAGCGGGAGTAAGAATGAGCAGTTCTTC. The rearrangement links TRBV12-3 or TRBV12-4 to TRBJ2-1; the match to TRBD2 covers 10 bases. The trim removed 4 bases at V and 7 bases at J, leaving 7 bases unmatched. The CDR3 runs 15 residues.

This chain uses TRBV5-1 with TRBJ2-7; possibly TRBD1 or TRBD2 for D (5 bases each). The germline CDR1 and CDR2 sequences are SGHRS and YFSETQ. Trimming took 0 bases from V and 3 from J, leaving 13 bases between them. The CDR3 loop spans 15 amino acids. CDR3 region: CASSLGGYSNYEQYF. Here the CDR3 DNA reads TGCGCCAGCAGCTTGGGGGGGTACTCCAACTACGAGCAGTACTTC.